Listed below are T cell receptor beta chains from one sample, sequenced in a study of T cell responses to AZD1222 COVID-19 vaccine. This table comes from immunoSEQ multiplex PCR, and its TCRdb copy is limited to in-frame clones, with some not included. The repertoire holds 45,000 to 60,000 clones, about 85% seen once, with about 3.9% in the top ten. The sample here was peripheral blood, taken on day 0 of AZD1222 vaccination. Receptors were obtained from an adult in good health. Both conserved end residues are part of each CDR3. Fields, in order: clone size, V gene, D gene, J gene, CDR3 DNA, CDR3 protein. The D gene is left open where the match is weak. Clone sizes are given selectively: once, few, many, or a class where the clone is expanded.

once	TRBV6-5	.	TRBJ1-5	TGTGCCAGCAGTAGAACTGGTACGTCTCAGCCCCAGCATTTT	CASSRTGTSQPQHF
.	TRBV7-2	.	TRBJ2-7	TGTGCCAGCAGCCCGGCCAGCCTTTTGACTGGCGAGCAGTACTTC	CASSPASLLTGEQYF
.	TRBV2	.	TRBJ1-2	TGTGCCAGCAGTGAAGCCTCCAGCCGAAACTATGGCTACACCTTC	CASSEASSRNYGYTF
.	TRBV5-1	.	TRBJ2-5	TGCGCCAGCAGCTTGGCCAAGTTGGGGGGAAGCGGGGACATTCAAGAGACCCAGTACTTC	CASSLAKLGGSGDIQETQYF
.	TRBV4-2	.	TRBJ1-6	TGTGCCAGCAGCCAAGAGGGGGGGTTTGGTTCACCCCTCCACTTT	CASSQEGGFGSPLHF
.	TRBV2	.	TRBJ2-7	TGTGCCAGCAGTGAAATAGGTTACGAGCAGTACTTC	CASSEIGYEQYF
.	TRBV2	TRBD1	TRBJ1-5	TGTGCCAGCAGCGGACAGGGGGGCAATCAGCCCCAGCATTTT	CASSGQGGNQPQHF
.	TRBV5-4	.	TRBJ2-1	TGTGCCAGCAGCAAATCGAATCGGCAGGGACCCTACAATGAGCAGTTCTTC	CASSKSNRQGPYNEQFF
.	TRBV19	TRBD1	TRBJ2-1	TGTGCCAGTAGTAAGTTGGGGGACAGGCACAATGAGCAGTTCTTC	CASSKLGDRHNEQFF
.	TRBV7-2	.	TRBJ1-1	TGTGCCAGCAGCTTAGGGGCTTTGGGGCAGAACACTGAAGCTTTCTTT	CASSLGALGQNTEAFF
once	TRBV11-3	.	TRBJ1-1	TGTGCCAGCAGCTTCGGCACTAACACTGAAGCTTTCTTT	CASSFGTNTEAFF
.	TRBV18	.	TRBJ1-5	TGTGCCAGCTCCCTAAGGGACTCCGCACGGCCCCAGCATTTT	CASSLRDSARPQHF
.	TRBV7-2	.	TRBJ1-2	TGTGCCAGCAGCCCAGGGTTAATTGGCTACACCTTC	CASSPGLIGYTF
.	TRBV28	.	TRBJ1-2	TGTGCCACGCGGGTTACAGCTGTCTATGGCTACACCTTC	CATRVTAVYGYTF
.	TRBV19	.	TRBJ1-1	TGTGCCAGTAGTATGAAAGGTTTAGCTTTCTTT	CASSMKGLAFF
.	TRBV12-3/TRBV12-4	.	TRBJ2-3	TGTGCCAGCAGACACACCTCCACAGATACGCAGTATTTT	CASRHTSTDTQYF
.	TRBV7-9	.	TRBJ2-7	TGTGCCAGCAGCTTAGCACAGTCTTACGAGCAGTACTTC	CASSLAQSYEQYF
.	TRBV15	.	TRBJ2-3	TGTGCCACCAGCAGAGATCCGACAGATACGCAGTATTTT	CATSRDPTDTQYF
.	TRBV7-2	TRBD1	TRBJ2-7	TGTGCCAGCAGCTTTGGACAGGGCATTTCCTACGAGCAGTACTTC	CASSFGQGISYEQYF
.	TRBV27	.	TRBJ2-1	TGTGCCAGCAGTTTGACCGCTAGTGCCTCTGAGCAGTTCTTC	CASSLTASASEQFF
.	TRBV10-3	TRBD1	TRBJ1-1	TGTGCCATCAGCCCAGGGAGGACAGGGAGCAGGAACACTGAAGCTTTCTTT	CAISPGRTGSRNTEAFF
.	TRBV7-8	.	TRBJ2-7	TGTGCCAGCAGCCTGACAGCTTACGAGCAGTACTTC	CASSLTAYEQYF
once	TRBV5-1	.	TRBJ2-5	TGCGCCACCGGGACCGGGACTCAAGAGACCCAGTACTTC	CATGTGTQETQYF
once	TRBV18	.	TRBJ1-2	TGTGCCAGCTCACCTTTTGACCCTGAGTCAACCTATGGCTACACCTTC	CASSPFDPESTYGYTF
.	TRBV6-5	.	TRBJ1-2	TGTGCCAGCAGCCAGCCTTATAACTATGGCTACACCTTC	CASSQPYNYGYTF
.	TRBV7-2	.	TRBJ1-2	TGTGCCAGCAGCTTAGTAGTGCAGGATGGCTACACCTTC	CASSLVVQDGYTF
.	TRBV6-5	.	TRBJ2-7	TGTGCCAGCAGTTACGGTCCCCCGGGAGAGCAGTACTTC	CASSYGPPGEQYF
.	TRBV9	.	TRBJ2-2	TGTGCCAGCAGCGTAGCGGGCACCGGGGAGCTGTTTTTT	CASSVAGTGELFF
.	TRBV9	.	TRBJ1-2	TGTGCCAGCAGCCCTGGGGGCAGATCCCTTTCCACCTTC	CASSPGGRSLSTF
.	TRBV5-1	.	TRBJ1-1	TGCGCCAGCAGCTTGGGTCAGACGAACACTGAAGCTTTCTTT	CASSLGQTNTEAFF
.	TRBV13	.	TRBJ2-2	TGTGCCAGCAGCTTGGGTGGAGAGGACACCGGGGAGCTGTTTTTT	CASSLGGEDTGELFF